This entry concerns a single T cell receptor beta chain. Its antigen is unknown. This entry comes from a study of OX40 agonist ivuxolimab in advanced cancers. Turning to the study itself: A history of anti-PD-1, anti-PD-L1 or anti-CTLA-4 therapy was acceptable, and over 35% had some. The study reported partial responses in three patients: one hepatocellular carcinoma, two cutaneous melanoma.

Sequencing was performed with immunoSEQ multiplex PCR; in TCRdb, only in-frame clones are kept and a portion is missing. The sample holds roughly 68,000 clones, 75% to 85% seen once. Study-wide results and limits: The mean number of expanded clones was higher in CD8+ T cells than in CD4+. Low levels of normalized T-cell clonal expansion also appeared in some nonresponders.

The receptor was isolated from an adult with an advanced solid tumor such as melanoma, head and neck, liver or kidney cancer. Sequenced here: CD4+ or CD8+ T cells sorted from blood, sampled in a trial of the OX40 agonist ivuxolimab.

CDR3 DNA: TGTGCCAGCTTCGGCCCTTACACAGATACGCAGTATTTT. Its translation: CASFGPYTDTQYF. V usage is TRBV19 and J usage is TRBJ2-3; D not certain. Trimming took off 9 bases at V and 2 bases at J, with 12 bases between the two ends. Germline V gives CDR1 LNHDA, CDR2 SQIVND (reference sequence). The CDR3 consists of 13 residues.